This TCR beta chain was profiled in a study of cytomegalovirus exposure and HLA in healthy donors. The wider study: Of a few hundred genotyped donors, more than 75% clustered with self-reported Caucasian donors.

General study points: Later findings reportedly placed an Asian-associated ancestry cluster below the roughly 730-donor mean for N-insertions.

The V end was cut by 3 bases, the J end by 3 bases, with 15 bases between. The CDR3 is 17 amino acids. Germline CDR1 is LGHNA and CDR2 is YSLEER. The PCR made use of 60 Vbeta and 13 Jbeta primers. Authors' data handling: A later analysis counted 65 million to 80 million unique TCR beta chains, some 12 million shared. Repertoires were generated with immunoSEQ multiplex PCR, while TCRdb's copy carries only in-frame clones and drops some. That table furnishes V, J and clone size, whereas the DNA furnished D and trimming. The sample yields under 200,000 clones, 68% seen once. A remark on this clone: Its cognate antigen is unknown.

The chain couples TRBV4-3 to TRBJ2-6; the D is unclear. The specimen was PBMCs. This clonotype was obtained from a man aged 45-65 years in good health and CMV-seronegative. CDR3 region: CASSQEWINYGANVLTF. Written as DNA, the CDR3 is TGCGCCAGCAGCCAGGAGTGGATTAATTATGGGGCCAACGTCCTGACTTTC.